This is a list of T cell receptor beta chains from one sample in a study of shared clonotypes between healthy human individuals. Libraries were prepared by immunoSEQ multiplex PCR; TCRdb keeps only in-frame clonotypes and omits some of them. The sample has about 2.1 million clones, roughly 93% seen once. The sequencing sample was made of naive CD8+ T cells from PBMCs. The receptors were sampled from a man in his late teens or twenties in good health. Some clones in this sample may be carry-over from other donors' samples. CDR3s include the opening cysteine and the closing phenylalanine or tryptophan. A D gene is named only where the DNA matches it firmly.

cdr3_aa cdr3_nt j_call d_call v_call
CATSRRTSGSTGELFF TGTGCCACCAGCAGAAGGACTAGCGGGAGCACCGGGGAGCTGTTTTTT TRBJ2-2 TRBD2 TRBV15
CASSLTTGYDTEAFF TGTGCCAGCAGTCTCACGACAGGGTATGACACTGAAGCTTTCTTT TRBJ1-1 TRBD1 TRBV27
CASSEEMTRYNEQFF TGTGCCAGCAGTGAAGAGATGACTAGGTACAATGAGCAGTTCTTC TRBJ2-1 NA TRBV2
CASSEEAGQGKQFF TGCGCCAGCAGTGAGGAGGCGGGGCAAGGAAAGCAGTTCTTC TRBJ2-1 NA TRBV10-2
CASSLGAASTEAFF TGTGCCAGCAGCTTAGGGGCAGCGAGCACTGAAGCTTTCTTT TRBJ1-1 NA TRBV5-6
CASSLRSGDLYEQYF TGTGCCAGCAGCTTGAGGTCAGGGGATCTTTACGAGCAGTACTTC TRBJ2-7 NA TRBV5-8
CASDEGQVNTEAFF TGTGCCAGCGACGAGGGACAAGTGAACACTGAAGCTTTCTTT TRBJ1-1 NA TRBV6-6
CASSLLNLVGTDTQYF TGTGCCAGCAGTTTATTAAACCTCGTCGGTACAGATACGCAGTATTTT TRBJ2-3 NA TRBV28
CAISESTTEAFF TGTGCCATCAGTGAGTCGACAACTGAAGCTTTCTTT TRBJ1-1 NA TRBV6-5
CASSPGQGENSNQPQHF TGCGCCAGCTCTCCGGGACAGGGTGAGAATAGCAATCAGCCCCAGCATTTT TRBJ1-5 TRBD1 TRBV5-1
CASSHAPGTGSMDTQYF TGTGCCAGCAGCCACGCCCCCGGGACAGGGTCTATGGATACGCAGTATTTT TRBJ2-3 TRBD1 TRBV7-6
CASSSQLYQPQHF TGTGCCAGTAGTAGCCAGTTGTATCAGCCCCAGCATTTT TRBJ1-5 NA TRBV19